The 25 T cell receptor beta chains below all came from one sample that was sequenced in a study of Graves' ophthalmopathy and Graves' hyperthyroidism. RNA served as the template for amplifying TCR beta CDR3 regions. The library came from an HTBI-primed first-round RT-PCR and a second-round multiplex PCR. TCRdb called the multiplex PCR reads again in MiXCR, with one record for every CDR3 protein. This sample yields under 350,000 distinct CDR3 sequences, of which roughly 17% are seen a single time; approximately 13% belongs to the top ten. Sequencing used peripheral blood. These receptors were taken from an adult man with Graves' ophthalmopathy.

This clonotype was found many times. The chain links TRBV19 to TRBJ2-7; the D gene is possibly TRBD2 (6 bases). Per germline, CDR1 LNHDA and CDR2 SQIVND (reference sequence). V was trimmed by 3 bases and J by 3 bases, leaving 9 bases between them. This CDR3 region has 13 residues. CDR3 sequence: CASSIQGGYEQYF. CDR3 DNA sequence: TGTGCCAGTAGTATCCAGGGAGGCTACGAGCAGTACTTC. Together with reference TRBV19 and TRBJ2-7, the CDR3 gives the full variable domain: DGGITQSPKYLFRKEGQNVTLSCEQNLNHDAMYWYRQDPGQGLRLIYYSQIVNDFQKGDIAEGYSVSREKKESFPLTVTSAQKNPTAFYLCASSIQGGYEQYFGPGTRLTVT.

This clonotype appeared many times. This chain joins TRBV20-1 and TRBJ2-5; D is ambiguous. In germline, CDR1 is DFQATT, CDR2 SNEGSKA (reference sequence). V lost 2 bases and J 6 bases, leaving 13 bases between the germline ends. The length of the CDR3 is 13 residues. The CDR3 DNA is TGCAGTGCTAGAATAGCCCGGGTAAAGACCCAGTACTTC. It is translated as CSARIARVKTQYF.

For this clonotype: Here the CDR3 omits its conserved ending phenylalanine or tryptophan, so a read error is the likely source. It is unclear where the CDR3 begins or ends on the DNA, so no DNA is shown, and the CDR3 is as TCRdb lists it. J is TRBJ2-7 and V is TRBV7-3; the table's D call of TRBD1 was not tested on the DNA. Including both end residues, the CDR3 is 8 amino acids long. Germline CDR1 and CDR2: SGHTA and FQGTGA. The CDR3 sequence is CASSERGG.

On this clonotype: It may be a read error: a sequence one base away is much more abundant. The CDR3 end shows no conserved phenylalanine or tryptophan, and so a read error is likely. The V and J genes are TRBV24-1 and TRBJ2-7; D call uncertain. CDR3 length: 13 residues. Trimming cost V 3 bases and J 4 bases, with 9 bases left between them. The germline V gene has CDR1 KGHDR and CDR2 SFDVKD. The CDR3 region has the DNA TGTGCCACCAGTGATGCGACGGGTTACGAGCAGTACATC. Protein product: CATSDATGYEQYI.

This clonotype was seen repeatedly, ten times or more. The V call is TRBV4-2, the J call TRBJ2-7; D tentatively fits TRBD1 or TRBD2 (7 bases each). Germline CDR1 and CDR2: LGHNA and YNFKEQ. V was pared by 1 base and J by 4 bases, with 14 bases between. The CDR3 spans 15 residues. The CDR3 loop is CASSQGQGEGYEQYF. The CDR3 nucleotides read TGTGCCAGCAGCCAAGGTCAGGGGGAGGGGTACGAGCAGTACTTC.

This clonotype was recorded at least ten times. This rearrangement joins TRBV30 to TRBJ1-1; no clear D. This CDR3 comprises 13 residues. The germline CDR1 and CDR2 sequences are GTSNPN and SVGIG (reference sequence). Trimming took off 1 base at V and 0 bases at J, with 6 bases between the two ends. The CDR3 DNA sequence: TGTGCCTGGAGTGCACAAATGAACACTGAAGCTTTCTTT. Protein product: CAWSAQMNTEAFF.

The chain recombines TRBV15 with TRBJ1-5, with TRBD1 matching over 8 bases. Germline loops: CDR1 LNHNV, CDR2 YYDKDF (reference sequence). This CDR3 contains 13 residues. The J segment lost 11 bases and the V segment lost 5 bases, leaving 8 bases of the junction unmatched. In DNA form, the CDR3 reads TGTGCCACCAGCGTTACAGGGGGGGAGACCCAGCATTTT. This gives the protein CATSVTGGETQHF.

This clonotype has a count of ten or more. The chain employs TRBV6-5 and TRBJ1-5, with unresolved D. The CDR3 totals 12 residues. Germline loops: CDR1 MNHEY, CDR2 SVGAGI. V was pared by 3 bases and J by 5 bases, with 5 bases between. Here the CDR3 reads CASSYVDQPQHF. The CDR3 bases are TGTGCCAGCAGTTATGTAGATCAGCCCCAGCATTTT.

This chain joins TRBV7-2 and TRBJ2-7, with 11 nucleotides matching TRBD1. The J segment lost 3 bases and the V segment lost 4 bases, leaving 5 bases of the junction unmatched. The CDR3 contains 15 residues. Germline CDR1 SGHTA, CDR2 FQGNSA. The CDR3 loop reads CASSSRTGGIYEQYF. CDR3 nucleotide sequence: TGTGCCAGCAGCTCGCGGACAGGGGGCATCTACGAGCAGTACTTC.

This clonotype was counted a single time. The chain recombines TRBV27 with TRBJ1-6; D call uncertain. Germline V CDR1 and CDR2: MNHEY, SMNVEV (reference sequence). The V end was cut by 7 bases, the J end by 9 bases, with 22 bases between. The CDR3 extends over 16 amino acids. Here the CDR3 DNA reads TGTGCCAGCACCGGGGAACCGTTAGGATGGCGTTCACCCCTCCACTTT. It is translated as CASTGEPLGWRSPLHF.

This clonotype was seen ten or more times. The chain carries TRBV28 and TRBJ1-1; D perhaps matches TRBD1 (5 bases). CDR3 size: 15 residues. The V and J ends lost 2 bases and 10 bases respectively, with 20 bases between them. Per germline, CDR1 MDHEN and CDR2 SYDVKM. CDR3 sequence reads: CASSLGAFRRRGAFF. DNA of the CDR3: TGTGCCAGCAGTTTAGGGGCCTTTAGGCGGAGGGGAGCTTTCTTT.

This clonotype was detected ten times or more. The gene calls are TRBV4-1 and TRBJ2-7; 8 bases are a match to TRBD2. Germline assignment: CDR1 MGHRA and CDR2 YSYEKL. The CDR3 is 15 residues long. V shed 2 bases and J 2 bases; nucleotides not matched to a gene: 5. The CDR3 is CASSQTLAVTYEQYF. CDR3 in DNA: TGCGCCAGCAGCCAAACACTAGCGGTAACCTACGAGCAGTACTTC.

This clonotype occurred many times. The chain recombines TRBV6-5 with TRBJ2-5; no reliable D call. This CDR3 has 13 amino acids. Trimming cost V 0 bases and J 4 bases, with 6 bases left between them. Germline assignment: CDR1 MNHEY and CDR2 SVGAGI. CDR3 in DNA: TGTGCCAGCAGTTACTCGCCGCGAGAGACCCAGTACTTC. Protein product: CASSYSPRETQYF.

This clonotype was observed many times. The genes are TRBV7-9 and TRBJ2-7, with 7 bases aligning to TRBD1. The CDR3 sequence is 15 residues long. Germline CDR1 SEHNR, CDR2 FQNEAQ (reference sequence). V shed 2 bases, J shed 7 bases, and the junction held 11 bases outside the gene matches. In nucleotides, the CDR3 is TGTGCCAGCAGCTTATCGGACAGGAGTTCACAGGAGCAGTACTTC. The encoded protein is CASSLSDRSSQEQYF.

The V call is TRBV24-1, the J call TRBJ2-5; D call uncertain. V was cut by 9 bases and J by 5 bases, with 21 bases left in between. The CDR3 length is 15 residues. The germline V gene has CDR1 KGHDR and CDR2 SFDVKD. CDR3 sequence: CATGYLGSKKETQYF. As DNA, the CDR3 is TGTGCCACCGGTTACCTGGGATCAAAGAAGGAGACCCAGTACTTC.

This clonotype was seen at least ten times. The J gene is TRBJ1-6, the V gene TRBV20-1; TRBD1 is a possible D gene (5 bases). The CDR3 is 9 amino acids. From germline, CDR1 is DFQATT and CDR2 SNEGSKA (reference sequence). CDR3 loop: CASGTPLHF. CDR3 DNA sequence: TGCGCATCCGGGACTCCCCTCCACTTT.

In its sample, this clonotype was seen many times. The chain has TRBV5-1 and TRBJ2-7, with D perhaps matching TRBD1 or TRBD2 (5 bases each). The CDR3 runs to 14 residues. The ends were cut back, 5 bases at V and 2 bases at J, with 14 bases in the middle. The V gene's germline CDR1 is SGHRS and CDR2 YFSETQ. The CDR3 is CASSSFGGTYEQYF. The CDR3 DNA follows: TGCGCCAGCAGTTCCTTTGGGGGAACCTACGAGCAGTACTTC.

The rearrangement uses TRBV12-3 or TRBV12-4 and TRBJ1-2, with TRBD1 matching over 8 bases. The ends lost 5 bases at V and 5 bases at J; junction bases unmatched: 7. The CDR3 spans 14 residues. The CDR3, as DNA: TGTGCCAGCAGTGGAGTGGGACAGGAATATGGCTACACCTTC. It yields the protein CASSGVGQEYGYTF.

This clonotype was seen many times. The chain couples TRBV6-5 to TRBJ2-2, with a weak D call TRBD2 (6 bases). This CDR3 has 15 amino acids. Germline CDR1 is MNHEY and CDR2 is SVGAGI. Trimming shortened V by 8 bases and J by 0 bases, and 13 bases separated the two germline ends. CDR3 protein: CASLAGTANTGELFF. The CDR3 DNA follows: TGTGCCAGCCTCGCCGGGACTGCGAACACCGGGGAGCTGTTTTTT.

The V and J genes are TRBV5-1 and TRBJ1-1, with D possibly TRBD1 on 6 matching bases. The germline V gene has CDR1 SGHRS and CDR2 YFSETQ. Between the trimmed V and J ends, which lost 3 bases and 6 bases, there was a span of 15 bases. CDR3 length: 14 residues. The CDR3 spells CASSSTGFDAEAFF. Here the CDR3 DNA reads TGCGCCAGCAGCTCGACAGGTTTCGACGCTGAAGCTTTCTTT.

The CDR3 DNA follows: TGCGCCAGCAGCTCGGACAGGGGGCCGAATTCACCCCTCCACTTT. It specifies CASSSDRGPNSPLHF. The chain joins TRBV5-1 to TRBJ1-6; 11 bases fit TRBD1. Per the germline V gene, CDR1 is SGHRS and CDR2 is YFSETQ. The junction had 3 bases not matched to a gene; V was cut back by 3 bases and J by 7 bases. This CDR3 region has 15 residues.

The V and J genes are TRBV18 and TRBJ2-4; the D call may be TRBD1 or TRBD2 (6 bases each). V was pared by 3 bases and J by 8 bases, with 11 bases between. Germline V gene lookup returns CDR1 KGHSH and CDR2 LQKENI. The CDR3 extends over 13 amino acids. The CDR3 bases are TGTGCCAGCTCACCGAACAGGGAGGACATTCAGTACTTC. It encodes CASSPNREDIQYF.

This clonotype was seen many times. The chain employs TRBV30 and TRBJ1-1; D is uncertain. The CDR3 is 10 residues long. The germline CDR1 and CDR2 sequences are GTSNPN and SVGIG (reference sequence). Between the trimmed V and J ends, which lost 2 bases and 6 bases, there was a span of 4 bases. In DNA form, the CDR3 reads TGTGCCTGGAGTCGGGCTGAAGCTTTCTTT. It is translated as CAWSRAEAFF. The full variable domain, with the rest looked up from reference TRBV30 and TRBJ1-1, is SQTIHQWPATLVQPVGSPLSLECTVEGTSNPNLYWYRQAAGRGLQLLFYSVGIGQISSEVPQNLSASRPQDRQFILSSKKLLLSDSGFYLCAWSRAEAFFGQGTRLTVV.

In this sample, this clonotype turned up many times. The chain links TRBV28 to TRBJ1-2, with TRBD1 identical over 9 bases. Germline CDR1 reads MDHEN; CDR2 reads SYDVKM. The CDR3 has 15 amino acids. V trimming: 6 bases; J trimming: 5 bases; junction bases outside the gene matches: 10. This CDR3 is CASRPQDRGGYGYTF. The CDR3 DNA is TGTGCCAGCAGACCCCAGGACAGGGGTGGATATGGCTACACCTTC.

This clonotype was found many times. J is TRBJ1-5 and V is TRBV19; 7 nucleotides align to TRBD1. The CDR3 is 15 residues long. The V and J ends lost 4 bases and 0 bases, in that order; junction bases with no gene match: 3. The germline gives CDR1 LNHDA, CDR2 SQIVND (reference sequence). The CDR3: CASSTTGVSNQPQHF. The CDR3 DNA reads as TGTGCCAGTAGTACAACAGGGGTTAGCAATCAGCCCCAGCATTTT.